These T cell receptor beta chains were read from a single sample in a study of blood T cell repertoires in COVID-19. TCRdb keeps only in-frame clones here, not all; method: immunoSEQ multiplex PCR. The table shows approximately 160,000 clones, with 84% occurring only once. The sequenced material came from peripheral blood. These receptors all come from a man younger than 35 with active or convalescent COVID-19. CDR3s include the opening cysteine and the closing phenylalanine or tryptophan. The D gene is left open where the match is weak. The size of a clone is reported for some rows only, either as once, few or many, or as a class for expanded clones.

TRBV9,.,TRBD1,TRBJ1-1,CASSATGQGYTEAFF,TGTGCCAGCAGCGCGACTGGACAGGGTTACACTGAAGCTTTCTTT
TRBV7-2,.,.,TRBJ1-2,CASSLDFTGSYGYTF,TGTGCCAGCAGCTTAGATTTCACTGGTTCCTATGGCTACACCTTC
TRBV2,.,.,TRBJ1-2,CASSLGQANYGYTF,TGTGCCAGCAGTTTGGGCCAAGCTAACTATGGCTACACCTTC
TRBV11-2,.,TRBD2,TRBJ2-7,CACRSGGGYYEQYF,TGTGCCTGCCGCTCGGGGGGGGGCTACTACGAGCAGTACTTC
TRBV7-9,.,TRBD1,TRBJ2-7,CASSPWTGSYEQYF,TGTGCCAGCAGCCCTTGGACAGGGTCCTACGAGCAGTACTTC
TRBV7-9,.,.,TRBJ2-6,CASSSPPRASSGANVLTF,TGTGCCAGCAGCTCCCCCCCCAGGGCCTCCTCTGGGGCCAACGTCCTGACTTTC
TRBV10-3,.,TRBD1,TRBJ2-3,CAINRGPSTDTQYF,TGTGCCATTAACAGGGGACCTAGCACAGATACGCAGTATTTT
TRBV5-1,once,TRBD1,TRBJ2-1,CASSKFRDRGNEQFF,TGCGCCAGCAGCAAGTTCCGGGACAGGGGAAATGAGCAGTTCTTC
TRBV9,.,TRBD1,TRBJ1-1,CASSSSWTGVQAFF,TGTGCCAGCAGCTCGAGTTGGACAGGGGTTCAAGCTTTCTTT
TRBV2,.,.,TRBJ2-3,CAKTNAAGQLATQYF,TGTGCCAAGACGAACGCGGCCGGCCAACTTGCTACGCAGTATTTT
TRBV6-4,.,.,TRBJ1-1,CAVPTYRDTEAFF,TGTGCCGTCCCGACATACAGGGACACTGAAGCTTTCTTT
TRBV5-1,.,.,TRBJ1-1,CASSLGQMNTEAFF,TGCGCCAGCAGCTTGGGCCAGATGAACACTGAAGCTTTCTTT
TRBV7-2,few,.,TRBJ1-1,CASSFRVNLMNTEAFF,TGTGCCAGCAGCTTCCGGGTAAACCTCATGAACACTGAAGCTTTCTTT
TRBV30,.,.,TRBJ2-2,CASDISAARTGELFF,TGTGCCTCAGATATCTCTGCCGCGCGGACCGGGGAGCTGTTTTTT
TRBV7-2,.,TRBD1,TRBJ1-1,CASSGKTGLTTEAFF,TGTGCCAGCAGCGGGAAGACAGGGTTGACCACTGAAGCTTTCTTT
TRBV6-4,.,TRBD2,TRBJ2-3,CASSQTAGGSDTQYF,TGTGCCAGCAGTCAGACAGCGGGAGGATCAGATACGCAGTATTTT
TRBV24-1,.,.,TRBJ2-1,CATGREGGNEQFF,TGTGCCACCGGACGTGAGGGGGGGAATGAGCAGTTCTTC
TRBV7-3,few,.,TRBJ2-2,CASSYSGLAGELFF,TGTGCCAGCAGCTATTCAGGGTTGGCCGGGGAGCTGTTTTTT